These T cell receptor beta chains were read from a single sample in a study of blood T cell repertoires in COVID-19. The method was immunoSEQ multiplex PCR; TCRdb's version includes in-frame clones alone and lacks a portion of them. The sample shows 200,000 to 250,000 clones, 70% to 85% of them seen only once. Sequencing used PBMCs or T cells enriched from blood (not recorded which). Every receptor here comes from a man in his 60s who had recovered from COVID-19. Each CDR3 is given with its conserved first and last residue. Each record gives: V gene, clone size, D gene, J gene, CDR3 DNA, CDR3 protein. The D gene is left open where the match is weak. Expanded clones get a size class; other rows say once, few or many, or leave the size out.

TRBV10-3	.	.	TRBJ1-2	TGTGCCATCAGTGAGTTAGACAGCTATGGCTACACCTTC	CAISELDSYGYTF
TRBV6-2/TRBV6-3	.	.	TRBJ1-1	TGTGCCAGCAGTTACTCGACACCCTTTTCAGCTTTCTTT	CASSYSTPFSAFF
TRBV5-1	.	TRBD2	TRBJ2-3	TGCGCCAGCAGCTCGAGGACGGCCGGGGGGGCCACAGATACGCAGTATTTT	CASSSRTAGGATDTQYF
TRBV6-5	.	TRBD1	TRBJ2-7	TGTGCCAGCAGGGGGACAGGGAGCTCCTACGAGCAGTACTTC	CASRGTGSSYEQYF
TRBV24-1	.	.	TRBJ1-2	TGTGCCACCAGTGATCCCGGGAGGTCCTATGGCTACACCTTC	CATSDPGRSYGYTF
TRBV6-2/TRBV6-3	.	TRBD1	TRBJ1-6	TGTGCCAGCAGTTCCGCGTGGGGACAGCCGAGCTCCTATAATTCACCCCTCCACTTT	CASSSAWGQPSSYNSPLHF
TRBV25-1	.	TRBD1	TRBJ1-2	TGTGCCAGCAGCGCGACAGGGGATCGGGGCTACACCTTC	CASSATGDRGYTF
TRBV10-3	.	.	TRBJ2-2	TGTGCCATCAGTGAGCGTCAGGGGTTCACCGGGGAGCTGTTTTTT	CAISERQGFTGELFF
TRBV5-1	.	TRBD1	TRBJ2-4	TGCGCCAGCAGCCCCGCCGCAGGGGGAGCCAAAAACATTCAGTACTTC	CASSPAAGGAKNIQYF
TRBV24-1	.	.	TRBJ2-2	TGTGCCACCAGTGACAGGAGGGGAGCGAACACCGGGGAGCTGTTTTTT	CATSDRRGANTGELFF
TRBV6-5	.	.	TRBJ2-7	TGTGCCAGCACGGGGTTCTCCTACGAGCAGTACTTC	CASTGFSYEQYF
TRBV7-2	once	TRBD2	TRBJ2-1	TGTGCCAGCAGCCCGCGACTAGCGGGGGGGCAAGGAGAGCAGTTCTTC	CASSPRLAGGQGEQFF
TRBV19	.	.	TRBJ1-1	TGTGCCAGTAGTACAACTCCGAACACTGAAGCTTTCTTT	CASSTTPNTEAFF
TRBV18	.	TRBD1	TRBJ2-7	TGTGCCAGCTCACCACCCACGGGACAGTTGGGTTACGAGCAGTACTTC	CASSPPTGQLGYEQYF
TRBV30	.	.	TRBJ1-3	TGTGCCTGGAGTGTAGAACAGGGCATTGGAAACACCATATATTTT	CAWSVEQGIGNTIYF
TRBV5-1	.	TRBD1	TRBJ1-1	TGCGCCAGCAGCCTCACAGGGGGGACTGAAGCTTTCTTT	CASSLTGGTEAFF
TRBV5-1	.	.	TRBJ1-1	TGCGCCAGCAGCCCAAGAGGTAGGGGTGAAACTGAAGCTTTCTTT	CASSPRGRGETEAFF
TRBV11-2	.	TRBD1	TRBJ1-1	TGTGCCAGCAGCACTAGGGGCAGGGGGCTAGACACTGAAGCTTTCTTT	CASSTRGRGLDTEAFF
TRBV11-3	.	.	TRBJ1-2	TGTGCCAGCAGCTTAGAAGAGGCGGGGGGCTACACCTTC	CASSLEEAGGYTF
TRBV27	.	TRBD1	TRBJ1-1	TGTGCCAGCAGTCTGGGACAGTGGGCCCCTGAAGCTTTCTTT	CASSLGQWAPEAFF
TRBV4-3	.	TRBD1	TRBJ1-2	TGCGCCAGCAGCCGGGGACAGGGGGTTAACTATGGCTACACCTTC	CASSRGQGVNYGYTF
TRBV16	.	.	TRBJ1-4	TGTGCCAGCAGCCGGACGGGAAATAATGAAAAACTGTTTTTT	CASSRTGNNEKLFF
TRBV5-1	once	.	TRBJ2-3	TGCGCCAGCAGCTTGAGGCAGACGGGTACCACAGATACGCAGTATTTT	CASSLRQTGTTDTQYF
TRBV2	.	.	TRBJ1-1	TGTGCCAGCAGCAGCGGGAAGACCTTGAACACTGAAGCTTTCTTT	CASSSGKTLNTEAFF
TRBV11-3	.	.	TRBJ1-1	TGTGCCAGCAGCTTTACTTTTAACACTGAAGCTTTCTTT	CASSFTFNTEAFF
TRBV20-1	.	TRBD1	TRBJ1-5	TGCAGTGCTAGTGACAGGGAAGGGCCCCAGCATTTT	CSASDREGPQHF
TRBV10-3	.	TRBD1	TRBJ2-1	TGTGCCATCAGCCAGGGGGATGGTGAGCAGTTCTTC	CAISQGDGEQFF
TRBV4-1	.	TRBD1	TRBJ1-5	TGCGCCAGCAGCCAAGGGCCGACAGGGTCCGTTAATCAGCCCCAGCATTTT	CASSQGPTGSVNQPQHF